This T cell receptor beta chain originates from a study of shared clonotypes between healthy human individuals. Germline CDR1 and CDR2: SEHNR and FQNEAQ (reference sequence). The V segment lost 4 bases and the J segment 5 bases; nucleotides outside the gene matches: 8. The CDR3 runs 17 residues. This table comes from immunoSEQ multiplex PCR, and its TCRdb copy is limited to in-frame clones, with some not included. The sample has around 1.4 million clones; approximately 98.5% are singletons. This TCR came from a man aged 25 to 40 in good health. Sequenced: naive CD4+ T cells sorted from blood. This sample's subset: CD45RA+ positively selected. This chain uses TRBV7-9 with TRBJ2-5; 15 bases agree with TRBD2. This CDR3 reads CASSSRTSGRERETQYF. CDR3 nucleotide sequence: TGTGCCAGCAGCTCAAGGACTAGCGGGAGGGAACGGGAGACCCAGTACTTC.